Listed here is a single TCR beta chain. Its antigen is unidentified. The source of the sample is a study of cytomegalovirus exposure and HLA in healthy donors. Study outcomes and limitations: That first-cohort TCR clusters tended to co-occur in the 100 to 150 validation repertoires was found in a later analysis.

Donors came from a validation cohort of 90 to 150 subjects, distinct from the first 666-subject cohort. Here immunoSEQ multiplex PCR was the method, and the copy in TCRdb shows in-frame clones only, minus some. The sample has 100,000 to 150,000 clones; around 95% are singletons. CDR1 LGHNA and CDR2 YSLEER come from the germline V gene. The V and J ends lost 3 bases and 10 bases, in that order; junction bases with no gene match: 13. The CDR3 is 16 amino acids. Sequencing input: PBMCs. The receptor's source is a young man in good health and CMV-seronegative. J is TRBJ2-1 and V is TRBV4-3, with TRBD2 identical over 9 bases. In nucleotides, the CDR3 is TGCGCCAGCAGCCAGAGACTAGCGGAGGGAAGGGGAGAGCAGTTCTTC. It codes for CASSQRLAEGRGEQFF.